Sequencing of this T cell receptor (beta chain) was carried out in a study of blood T cell repertoires in COVID-19. Overall study context: COVID-19 samples, acute and convalescent, were from the United States, Italy and Spain.

After removal of 11 bases from V and 3 bases from J, the junction contained 6 bases not matched to a gene. Looked up from germline, CDR1 is LNHDA and CDR2 is SQIVND (reference sequence). The CDR3 length is 13 residues. Libraries were prepared by immunoSEQ multiplex PCR; TCRdb keeps only in-frame clonotypes and omits some of them. The sample comprises tens of thousands of clones, 90% to 95% of which are singletons, and roughly 9% rests with the top ten. This rearrangement joins TRBV19 to TRBJ2-3; 9 bases fit TRBD2. The specimen was peripheral blood. The sequence derives from a human donor in a cohort sampled during active COVID-19. The chain's CDR3 is CACLAGETDTQYF. The CDR3 nucleotides are TGTGCCTGCTTAGCGGGAGAAACAGATACGCAGTATTTT.